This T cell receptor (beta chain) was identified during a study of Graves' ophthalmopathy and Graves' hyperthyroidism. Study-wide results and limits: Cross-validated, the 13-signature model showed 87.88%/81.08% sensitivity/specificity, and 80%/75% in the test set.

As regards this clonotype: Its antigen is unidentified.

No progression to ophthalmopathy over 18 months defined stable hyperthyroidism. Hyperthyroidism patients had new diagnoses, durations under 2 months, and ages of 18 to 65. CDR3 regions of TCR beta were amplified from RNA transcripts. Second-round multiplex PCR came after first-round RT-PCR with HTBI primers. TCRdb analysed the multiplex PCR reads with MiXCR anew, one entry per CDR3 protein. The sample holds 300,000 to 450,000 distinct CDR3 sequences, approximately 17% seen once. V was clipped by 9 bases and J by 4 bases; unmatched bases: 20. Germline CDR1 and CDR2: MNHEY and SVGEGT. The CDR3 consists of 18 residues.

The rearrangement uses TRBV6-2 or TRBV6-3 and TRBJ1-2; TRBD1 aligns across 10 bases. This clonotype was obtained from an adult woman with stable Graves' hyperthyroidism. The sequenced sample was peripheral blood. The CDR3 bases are TGTGCCAGTTTCTCGCCGTTCGGGACAGGGGAGAAAGGCTATGGCTACACCTTC. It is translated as CASFSPFGTGEKGYGYTF.